The sequence of this T cell receptor (beta chain) was determined in a study of control samples from healthy donors and cancer patients. Method: immunoSEQ multiplex PCR; TCRdb's copy keeps in-frame clones and lacks some. The table has about 89,000 clones, 86% seen once; the top ten hold around 20%. Sequencing was performed on blood. This TCR derives from a man aged 25-45 years in good health.

CDR3 sequence reads: CSVGGGQGKNGYTF. The CDR3 DNA sequence: TGCAGCGTTGGCGGTGGCCAGGGTAAAAATGGCTACACCTTC. The V and J genes are TRBV29-1 and TRBJ1-2, with a weak D call TRBD1 (5 bases). This CDR3 is 14 amino acids long. Germline-derived CDR1 and CDR2 are SQVTM and ANQGSEA. V lost 4 bases and J 6 bases, leaving 18 bases between the germline ends.